This section outlines one T cell receptor (beta chain) sequence together with its context. The data are from a study of T cells in localized non-small cell lung cancer. This table comes from immunoSEQ multiplex PCR, and its TCRdb copy is limited to in-frame clones, with some not included. The table lists 26,000 or so clones, 88% of them singletons. J was trimmed by 5 bases and V by 6 bases; bases with no gene match: 4. Germline CDR1 is LNHDA and CDR2 is SQIVND (reference sequence). The CDR3 runs to 13 residues. The sequence was collected from a female donor over 55 with stage II squamous cell lung carcinoma. Sequenced here: peripheral blood, sampled before any cancer treatment. The genes are TRBV19 and TRBJ1-2, with 9 bases lining up with TRBD1. Here the CDR3 DNA reads TGTGCCAGTAGGAGGACAGGGGAATATGGCTACACCTTC. Encoded protein: CASRRTGEYGYTF.